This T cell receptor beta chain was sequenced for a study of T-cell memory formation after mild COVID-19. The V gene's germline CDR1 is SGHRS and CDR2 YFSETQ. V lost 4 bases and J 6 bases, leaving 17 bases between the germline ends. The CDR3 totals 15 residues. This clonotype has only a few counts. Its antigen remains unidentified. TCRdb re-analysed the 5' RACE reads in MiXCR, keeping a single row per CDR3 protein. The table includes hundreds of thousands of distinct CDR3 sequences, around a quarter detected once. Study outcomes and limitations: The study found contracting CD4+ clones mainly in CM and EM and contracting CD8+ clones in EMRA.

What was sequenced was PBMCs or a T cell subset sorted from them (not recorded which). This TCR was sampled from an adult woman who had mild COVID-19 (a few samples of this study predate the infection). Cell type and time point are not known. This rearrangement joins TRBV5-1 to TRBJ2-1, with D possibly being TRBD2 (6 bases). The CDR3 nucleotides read TGCGCCAGCAGCCTCCGGGACTGGCCCATCAATGAGCAGTTCTTC. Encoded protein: CASSLRDWPINEQFF.